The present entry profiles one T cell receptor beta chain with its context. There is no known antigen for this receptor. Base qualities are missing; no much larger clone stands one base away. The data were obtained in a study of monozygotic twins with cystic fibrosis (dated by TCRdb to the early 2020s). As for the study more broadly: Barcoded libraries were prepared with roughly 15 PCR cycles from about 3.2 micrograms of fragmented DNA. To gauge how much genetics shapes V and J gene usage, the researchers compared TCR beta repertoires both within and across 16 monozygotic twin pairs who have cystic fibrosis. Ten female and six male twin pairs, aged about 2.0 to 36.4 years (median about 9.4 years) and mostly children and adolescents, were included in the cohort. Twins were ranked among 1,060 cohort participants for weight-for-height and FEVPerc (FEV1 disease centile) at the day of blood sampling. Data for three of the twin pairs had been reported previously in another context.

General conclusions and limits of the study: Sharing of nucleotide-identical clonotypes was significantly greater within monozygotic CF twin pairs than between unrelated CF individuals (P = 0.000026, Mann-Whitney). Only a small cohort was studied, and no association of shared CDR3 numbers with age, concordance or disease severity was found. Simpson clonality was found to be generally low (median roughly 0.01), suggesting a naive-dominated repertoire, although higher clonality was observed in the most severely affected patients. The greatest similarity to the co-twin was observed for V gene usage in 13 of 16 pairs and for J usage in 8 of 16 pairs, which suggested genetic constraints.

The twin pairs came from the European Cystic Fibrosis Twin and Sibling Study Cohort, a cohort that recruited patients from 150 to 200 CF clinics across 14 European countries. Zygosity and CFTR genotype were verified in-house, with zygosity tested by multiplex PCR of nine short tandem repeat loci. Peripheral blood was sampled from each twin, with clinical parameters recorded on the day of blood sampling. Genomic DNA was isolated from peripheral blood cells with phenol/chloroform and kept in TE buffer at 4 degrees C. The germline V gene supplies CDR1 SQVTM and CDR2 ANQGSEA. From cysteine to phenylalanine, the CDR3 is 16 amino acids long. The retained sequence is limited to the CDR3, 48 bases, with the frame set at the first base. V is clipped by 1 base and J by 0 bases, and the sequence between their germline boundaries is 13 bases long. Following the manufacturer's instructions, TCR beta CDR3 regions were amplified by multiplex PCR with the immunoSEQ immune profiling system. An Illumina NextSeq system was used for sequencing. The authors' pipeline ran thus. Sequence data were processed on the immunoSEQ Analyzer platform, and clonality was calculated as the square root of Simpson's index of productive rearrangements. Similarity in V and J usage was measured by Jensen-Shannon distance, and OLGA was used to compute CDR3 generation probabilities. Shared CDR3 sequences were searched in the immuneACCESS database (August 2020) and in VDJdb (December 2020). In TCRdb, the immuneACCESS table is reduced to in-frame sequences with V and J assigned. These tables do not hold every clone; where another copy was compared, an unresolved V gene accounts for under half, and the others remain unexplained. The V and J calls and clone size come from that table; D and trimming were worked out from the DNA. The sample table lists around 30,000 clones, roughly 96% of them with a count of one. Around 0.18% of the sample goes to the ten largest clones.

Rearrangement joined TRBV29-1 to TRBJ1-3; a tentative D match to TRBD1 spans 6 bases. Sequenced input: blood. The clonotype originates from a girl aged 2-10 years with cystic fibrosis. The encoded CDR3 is CSVEVYREPSGNTIYF. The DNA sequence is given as TGCAGCGTTGAAGTTTACAGGGAGCCCTCTGGAAACACCATATATTTT. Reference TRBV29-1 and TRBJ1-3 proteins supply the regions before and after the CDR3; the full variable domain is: SAVISQKPSRDICQRGTSLTIQCQVDSQVTMMFWYRQQPGQSLTLIATANQGSEATYESGFVIDKFPISRPNLTFSTLTVSNMSPEDSSIYLCSVEVYREPSGNTIYFGEGSWLTVV.